The present TCR beta chain was sequenced within a study of shared clonotypes between healthy human individuals. This table comes from immunoSEQ multiplex PCR, and its TCRdb copy is limited to in-frame clones, with some not included. The table shows hundreds of thousands of clones, with around 77% occurring only once. For this clone: Antigen specificity is unknown. Other DNA sequences from this sample encode an identical CDR3 as well.

Study-wide findings and caveats: Clonotype sharing among donors likely depends on sequencing depth.

Germline CDR1 LNHNV, CDR2 YYDKDF (reference sequence). This CDR3 has 15 amino acids. V trimming: 1 base; J trimming: 5 bases; junction bases outside the gene matches: 1. The sequence was obtained from a woman aged 40 to 50 in good health. Some clones in this sample may be carry-over from other donors' samples. Sequencing was carried out using PBMCs. This chain uses TRBV15 with TRBJ2-2, with TRBD1 identical over 10 bases. CDR3 in amino acids: CATSRGQGATGELFF. The CDR3 bases are TGTGCCACCAGCAGAGGACAGGGGGCGACCGGGGAGCTGTTTTTT.